This TCR beta chain was retrieved from a study of control samples from healthy donors and cancer patients. Profiling relied on immunoSEQ multiplex PCR, and the TCRdb table lists in-frame clones only, not all of them. The table records approximately 170,000 clones, around 93% of them present only once. This clone was detected once. CDR3 size: 12 residues. V was shortened by 4 bases and J by 8 bases, with 11 bases between the two germline ends. CDR1 is LNHNV and CDR2 is YYDKDF in the germline V gene (reference sequence). The chain is built from TRBV15 and TRBJ1-1; D not resolved. The source material was blood. The TCR originated in a woman aged 60-75 years in good health. The CDR3 sequence is CATSIPLGEAFF. CDR3 DNA: TGTGCCACCAGCATCCCCCTAGGAGAAGCTTTCTTT. Drawing the rest from reference TRBV15 and TRBJ1-1, the complete variable domain is DAMVIQNPRYQVTQFGKPVTLSCSQTLNHNVMYWYQQKSSQAPKLLFHYYDKDFNNEADTPDNFQSRRPNTSFCFLDIRSPGLGDTAMYLCATSIPLGEAFFGQGTRLTVV.